Described below is a single TCR beta chain sequence and its context. Its antigen is not identified. Relative to the germline gene, one junction end is altered; a read error may explain this. This CDR3 has 13 amino acids. The germline V gene encodes CDR1 LNHDA and CDR2 SQIVND (reference sequence). These data come from a study of healthy donors' naive CD4 and CD8 T cells. Study outcomes and limitations: Possible naive T cell homeostatic proliferation bias remained unaddressed. Positive CDR3 charge linked to CD4+ cells, negative to CD8+ cells. A reported CD4+/CD8+ bias affected most V and J genes in naive cells. CDR3 charge plus V and J genes appeared to account for approximately 13% of CD4/CD8 variance.

Starting from 500 ng of total RNA, TCR libraries were made with linear amplification. TCRdb called the reads again in MiXCR, with one record for every CDR3 protein. The data contain roughly 200,000 distinct CDR3 sequences, over 60% of them singletons. The sequenced material came from naive CD4+ and CD8+ T cells sorted from blood, pooled from several donors. The source is a pool of human donors in good health; the sample pools cells from several healthy donors. The chain carries TRBV19 and TRBJ2-7; 10 bases are shared with TRBD2. In DNA form, the CDR3 reads TGTGCCGGTAGTCCGGGACTAGCGTTCGAGCAGTACTTC. Protein: CAGSPGLAFEQYF.